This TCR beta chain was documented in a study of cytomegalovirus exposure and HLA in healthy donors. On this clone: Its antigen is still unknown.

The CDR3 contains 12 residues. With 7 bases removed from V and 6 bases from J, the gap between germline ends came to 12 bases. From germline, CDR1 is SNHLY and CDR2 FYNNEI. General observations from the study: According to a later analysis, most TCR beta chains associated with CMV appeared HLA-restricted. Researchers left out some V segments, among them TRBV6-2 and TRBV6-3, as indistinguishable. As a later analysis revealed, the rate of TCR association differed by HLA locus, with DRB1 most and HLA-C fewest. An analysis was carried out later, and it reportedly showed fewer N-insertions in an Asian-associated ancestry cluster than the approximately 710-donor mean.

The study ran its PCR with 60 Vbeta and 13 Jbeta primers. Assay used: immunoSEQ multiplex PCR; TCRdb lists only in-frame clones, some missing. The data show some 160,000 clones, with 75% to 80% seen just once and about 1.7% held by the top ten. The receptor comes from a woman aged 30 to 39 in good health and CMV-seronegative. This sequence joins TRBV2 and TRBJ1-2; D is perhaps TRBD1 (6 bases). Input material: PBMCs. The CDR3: CASNRDGHGYTF. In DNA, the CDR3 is TGTGCCAGCAACAGGGACGGGCATGGCTACACCTTC.